This T cell receptor beta chain was recorded in a study of patients and donors after allogeneic stem cell transplantation (dated by TCRdb to 2018 to 2021). The library was made by RT-PCR. Sequencing instrument: NextSeq 550. Clones were called with MiXCR by TCRdb after fastp trimmed the public reads at Q25, and only in-frame beta chains were retained. Each record represents a unique CDR3 protein, reported with the most common genes and DNA among its rows. The sample yields about 160,000 distinct CDR3 sequences; about 30% were counted once. The top ten constitute roughly 3.2% of the sample. Trimming removed 6 bases from V and 0 bases from J, leaving 15 bases between the germline ends. Spanning cysteine to phenylalanine, the CDR3 consists of 15 amino acids. The only DNA kept is the CDR3, 45 bases in frame from the first base. CDR1 and CDR2 are read off the germline V gene as MNHEY and SVGAGI. Notes on this clonotype: It lacks a known antigen. No clone much larger than this one lies a single base away; base qualities are absent.

The rearranged chain carries TRBV6-5 and TRBJ2-7; tentative D gene TRBD1, with 5 bases matching. The sequenced sample was blood, either unsorted or a sorted T cell fraction (not recorded which). The receptor was isolated from a human donor who was either an allogeneic HSCT recipient or a stem cell or donor lymphocyte infusion donor (not recorded which). It is not recorded whose cells these are; they may come from a transplant donor. CDR3 region: CASRYSGHHSYEQYF. The sequenced DNA is TGTGCCAGCAGATACAGTGGACATCACTCCTACGAGCAGTACTTC.